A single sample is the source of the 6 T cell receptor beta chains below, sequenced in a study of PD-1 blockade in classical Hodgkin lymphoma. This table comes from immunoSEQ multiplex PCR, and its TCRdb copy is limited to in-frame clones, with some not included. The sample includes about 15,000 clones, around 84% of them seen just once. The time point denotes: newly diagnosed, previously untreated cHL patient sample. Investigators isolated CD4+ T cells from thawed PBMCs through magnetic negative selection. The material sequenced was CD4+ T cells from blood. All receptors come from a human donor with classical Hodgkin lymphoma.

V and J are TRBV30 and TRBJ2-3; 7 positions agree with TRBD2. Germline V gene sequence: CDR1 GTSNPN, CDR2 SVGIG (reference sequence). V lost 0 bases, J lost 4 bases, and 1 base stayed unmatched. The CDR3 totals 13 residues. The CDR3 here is CAWSVRGADTQYF. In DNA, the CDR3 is TGTGCCTGGAGTGTACGGGGGGCAGATACGCAGTATTTT.

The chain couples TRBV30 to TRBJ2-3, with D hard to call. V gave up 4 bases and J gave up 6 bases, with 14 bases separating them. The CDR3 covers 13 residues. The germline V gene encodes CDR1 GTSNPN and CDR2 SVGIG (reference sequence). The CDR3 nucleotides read TGTGCCTGGATCCCAGGCTGGGATGATACGCAGTATTTT. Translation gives CAWIPGWDDTQYF. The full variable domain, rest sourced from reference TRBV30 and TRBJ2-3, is SQTIHQWPATLVQPVGSPLSLECTVEGTSNPNLYWYRQAAGRGLQLLFYSVGIGQISSEVPQNLSASRPQDRQFILSSKKLLLSDSGFYLCAWIPGWDDTQYFGPGTRLTVL.

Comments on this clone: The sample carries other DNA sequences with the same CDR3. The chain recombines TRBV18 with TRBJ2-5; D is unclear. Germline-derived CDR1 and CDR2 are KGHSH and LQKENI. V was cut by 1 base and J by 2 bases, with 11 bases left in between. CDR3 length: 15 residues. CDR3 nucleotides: TGTGCCAGCTCACCACGCAGGCGCGAGCAAGAGACCCAGTACTTC. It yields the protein CASSPRRREQETQYF. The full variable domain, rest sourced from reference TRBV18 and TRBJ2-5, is NAGVMQNPRHLVRRRGQEARLRCSPMKGHSHVYWYRQLPEEGLKFMVYLQKENIIDESGMPKERFSAEFPKEGPSILRIQQVVRGDSAAYFCASSPRRREQETQYFGPGTRLLVL.

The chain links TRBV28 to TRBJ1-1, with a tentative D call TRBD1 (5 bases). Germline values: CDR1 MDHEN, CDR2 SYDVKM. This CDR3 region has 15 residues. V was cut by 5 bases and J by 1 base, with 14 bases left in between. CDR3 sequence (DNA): TGTGCCAGCAGTCGACAAGGGGTTACGAACACTGAAGCTTTCTTT. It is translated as CASSRQGVTNTEAFF.

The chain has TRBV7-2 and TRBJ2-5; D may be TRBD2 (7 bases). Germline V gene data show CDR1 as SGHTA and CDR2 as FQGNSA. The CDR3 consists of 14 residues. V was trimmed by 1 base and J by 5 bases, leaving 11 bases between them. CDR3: CASSLGGGSETQYF. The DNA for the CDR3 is TGTGCCAGCAGCTTAGGGGGGGGCTCGGAGACCCAGTACTTC. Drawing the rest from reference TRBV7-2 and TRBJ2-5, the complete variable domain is GAGVSQSPSNKVTEKGKDVELRCDPISGHTALYWYRQSLGQGLEFLIYFQGNSAPDKSGLPSDRFSAERTGGSVSTLTIQRTQQEDSAVYLCASSLGGGSETQYFGPGTRLLVL.

The CDR3 region is CASSLSVDDTQYF. CDR3 DNA sequence: TGTGCCAGCAGCTTATCAGTAGATGATACGCAGTATTTT. The rearrangement joins TRBV11-3 to TRBJ2-3; the D is unclear. This CDR3 region has 13 residues. The V gene lost 2 bases and the J gene lost 6 bases, with 9 bases spanning the gap. Germline values: CDR1 SGHNT, CDR2 YENEEA. Based on the CDR3 plus reference TRBV11-3 and TRBJ2-3, the full variable domain is EAGVVQSPRYKIIEKKQPVAFWCNPISGHNTLYWYLQNLGQGPELLIRYENEEAVDDSQLPKDRFSAERLKGVDSTLKIQPAELGDSAVYLCASSLSVDDTQYFGPGTRLTVL.